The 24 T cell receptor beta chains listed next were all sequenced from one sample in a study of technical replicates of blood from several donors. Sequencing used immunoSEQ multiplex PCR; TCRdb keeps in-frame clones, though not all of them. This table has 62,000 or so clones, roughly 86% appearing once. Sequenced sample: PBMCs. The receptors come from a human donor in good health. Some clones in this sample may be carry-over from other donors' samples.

The CDR3 reads CASRRQGGTEAFF. The CDR3 nucleotides are TGTGCCAGCCGACGACAGGGGGGCACTGAAGCTTTCTTT. V usage is TRBV11-1 and J usage is TRBJ1-1, with TRBD1 matching 9 bases. There are 13 residues in the CDR3. V lost 8 bases and J lost 4; bases outside the gene matches: 5. CDR1 SGHAT and CDR2 FQDESV come from the germline V gene (reference sequence). The full variable domain, completed using reference TRBV11-1 and TRBJ1-1, is EAEVAQSPRYKITEKSQAVAFWCDPISGHATLYWYRQILGQGPELLVQFQDESVVDDSQLPKDRFSAERLKGVDSTLKIQPAELGDSAMYLCASRRQGGTEAFFGQGTRLTVV.

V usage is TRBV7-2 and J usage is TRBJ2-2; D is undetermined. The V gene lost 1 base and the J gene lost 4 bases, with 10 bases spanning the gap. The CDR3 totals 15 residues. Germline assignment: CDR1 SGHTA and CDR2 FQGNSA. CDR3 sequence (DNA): TGTGCCAGCAGCTTAGTGCGGCACACCACCGGGGAGCTGTTTTTT. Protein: CASSLVRHTTGELFF.

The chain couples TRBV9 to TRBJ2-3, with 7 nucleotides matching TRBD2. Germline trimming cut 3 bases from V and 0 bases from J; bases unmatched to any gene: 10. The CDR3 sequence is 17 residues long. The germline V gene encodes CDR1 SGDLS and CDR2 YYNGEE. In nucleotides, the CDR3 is TGTGCCAGCAGCGCGAAGGATGGCGGGAGAAGCACAGATACGCAGTATTTT. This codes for CASSAKDGGRSTDTQYF.

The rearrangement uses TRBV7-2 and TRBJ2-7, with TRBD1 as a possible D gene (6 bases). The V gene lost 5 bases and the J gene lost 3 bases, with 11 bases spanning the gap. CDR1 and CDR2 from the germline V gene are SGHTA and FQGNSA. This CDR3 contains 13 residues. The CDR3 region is CASSPDRLYEQYF. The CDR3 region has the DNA TGTGCCAGCAGCCCCGACAGGCTCTACGAGCAGTACTTC.

CDR3 in amino acids: CAITNRPESHGYTF. Written as DNA, the CDR3 is TGTGCCATCACTAACAGGCCCGAAAGCCACGGCTACACCTTC. The chain is built from TRBV10-3 and TRBJ1-2, with D possibly matching TRBD1 (5 bases). Germline CDR1 and CDR2: ENHRY and SYGVKD. The V end was cut by 7 bases, the J end by 8 bases, with 20 bases between. CDR3 length equals 14 residues.

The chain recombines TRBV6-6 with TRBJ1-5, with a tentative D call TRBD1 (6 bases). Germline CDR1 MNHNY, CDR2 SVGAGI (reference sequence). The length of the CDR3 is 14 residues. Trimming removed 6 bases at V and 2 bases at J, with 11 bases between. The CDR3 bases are TGTGCCAGCAGGATACAGGGAGGCAATCAGCCCCAGCATTTT. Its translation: CASRIQGGNQPQHF.

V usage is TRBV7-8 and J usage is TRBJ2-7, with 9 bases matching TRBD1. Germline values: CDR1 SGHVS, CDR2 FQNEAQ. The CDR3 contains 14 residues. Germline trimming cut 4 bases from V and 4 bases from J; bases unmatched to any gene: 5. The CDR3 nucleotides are TGTGCCAGCAGCTCTTGGACAGGGGCATACGAGCAGTACTTC. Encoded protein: CASSSWTGAYEQYF. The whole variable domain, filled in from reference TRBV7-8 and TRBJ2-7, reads GAGVSQSPRYKVAKRGQDVALRCDPISGHVSLFWYQQALGQGPEFLTYFQNEAQLDKSGLPSDRFFAERPEGSVSTLKIQRTQQEDSAVYLCASSSWTGAYEQYFGPGTRLTVT.

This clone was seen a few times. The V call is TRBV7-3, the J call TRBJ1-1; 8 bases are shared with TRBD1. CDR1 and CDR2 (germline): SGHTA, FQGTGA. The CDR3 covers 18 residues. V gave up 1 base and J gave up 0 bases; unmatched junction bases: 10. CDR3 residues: CASSLRGGTGLLNTEAFF. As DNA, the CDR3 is TGTGCCAGCAGCTTAAGGGGGGGGACAGGTCTTTTGAACACTGAAGCTTTCTTT.

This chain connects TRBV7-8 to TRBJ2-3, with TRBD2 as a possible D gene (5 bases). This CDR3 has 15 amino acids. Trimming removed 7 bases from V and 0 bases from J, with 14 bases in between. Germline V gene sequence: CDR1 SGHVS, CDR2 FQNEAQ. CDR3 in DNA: TGTGCCAGCAAAAAGGACGGACTGAGCACAGATACGCAGTATTTT. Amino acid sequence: CASKKDGLSTDTQYF.

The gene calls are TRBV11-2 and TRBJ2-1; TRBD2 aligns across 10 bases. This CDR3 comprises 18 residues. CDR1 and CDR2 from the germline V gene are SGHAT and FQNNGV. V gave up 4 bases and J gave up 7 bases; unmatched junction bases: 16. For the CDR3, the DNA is TGTGCCAGCAGCTCGGGGACGACAGCGGGGGGGCCTGGGAATGAGCAGTTCTTC. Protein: CASSSGTTAGGPGNEQFF.

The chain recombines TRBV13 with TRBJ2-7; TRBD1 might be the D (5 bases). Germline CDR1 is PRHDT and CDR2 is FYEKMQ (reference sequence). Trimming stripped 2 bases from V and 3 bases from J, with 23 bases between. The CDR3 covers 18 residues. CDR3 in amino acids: CASSLSFGQSSLYYEQYF. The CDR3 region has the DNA TGTGCCAGCAGCTTAAGTTTCGGACAAAGCTCGCTTTACTACGAGCAGTACTTC.

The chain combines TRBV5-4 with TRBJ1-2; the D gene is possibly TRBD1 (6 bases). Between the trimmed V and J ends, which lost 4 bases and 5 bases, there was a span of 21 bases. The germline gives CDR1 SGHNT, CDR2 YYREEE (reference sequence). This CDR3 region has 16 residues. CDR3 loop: CASSPAAGANGYGYTF. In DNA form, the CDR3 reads TGTGCCAGCAGCCCGGCCGCAGGGGCGAATGGGTATGGCTACACCTTC.

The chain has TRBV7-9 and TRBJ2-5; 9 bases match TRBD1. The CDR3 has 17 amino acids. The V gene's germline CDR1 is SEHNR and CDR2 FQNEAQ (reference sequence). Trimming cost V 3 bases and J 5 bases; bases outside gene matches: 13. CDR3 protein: CASSLATGTGMGETQYF. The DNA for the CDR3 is TGTGCCAGCAGCTTGGCCACCGGGACAGGGATGGGGGAGACCCAGTACTTC.

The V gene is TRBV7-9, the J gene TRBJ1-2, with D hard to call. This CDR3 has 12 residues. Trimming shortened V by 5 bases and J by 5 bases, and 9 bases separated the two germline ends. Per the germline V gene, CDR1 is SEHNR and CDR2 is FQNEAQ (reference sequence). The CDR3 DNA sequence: TGTGCCAGCAGCCAAACGGGGTATGGCTACACCTTC. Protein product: CASSQTGYGYTF.

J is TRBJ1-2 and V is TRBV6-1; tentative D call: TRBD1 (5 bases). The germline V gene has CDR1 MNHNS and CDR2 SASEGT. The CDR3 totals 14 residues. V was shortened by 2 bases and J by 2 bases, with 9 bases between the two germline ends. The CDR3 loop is CASSEQGPNYGYTF. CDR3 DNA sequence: TGTGCCAGCAGTGAACAGGGCCCCAACTATGGCTACACCTTC.

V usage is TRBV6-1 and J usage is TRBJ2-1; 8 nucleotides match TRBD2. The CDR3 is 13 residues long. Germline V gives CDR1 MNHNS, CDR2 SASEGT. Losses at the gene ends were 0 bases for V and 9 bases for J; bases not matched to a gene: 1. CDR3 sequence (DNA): TGTGCCAGCAGTGAAGCGCTAGCGGGTGAGCAGTTCTTC. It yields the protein CASSEALAGEQFF.

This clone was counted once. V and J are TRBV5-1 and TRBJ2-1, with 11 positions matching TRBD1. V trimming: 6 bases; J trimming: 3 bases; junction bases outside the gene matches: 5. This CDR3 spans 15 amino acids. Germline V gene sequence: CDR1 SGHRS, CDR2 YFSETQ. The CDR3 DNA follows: TGCGCCAGCACCCGGACAGGGGGCCTCTACAATGAGCAGTTCTTC. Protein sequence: CASTRTGGLYNEQFF.

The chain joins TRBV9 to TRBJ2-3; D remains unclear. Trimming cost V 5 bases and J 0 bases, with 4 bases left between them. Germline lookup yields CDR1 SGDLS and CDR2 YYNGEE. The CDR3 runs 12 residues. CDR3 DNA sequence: TGTGCCAGCAGTCGTAGCACAGATACGCAGTATTTT. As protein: CASSRSTDTQYF. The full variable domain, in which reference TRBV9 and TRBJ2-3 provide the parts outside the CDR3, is DSGVTQTPKHLITATGQRVTLRCSPRSGDLSVYWYQQSLDQGLQFLIQYYNGEERAKGNILERFSAQQFPDLHSELNLSSLELGDSALYFCASSRSTDTQYFGPGTRLTVL.

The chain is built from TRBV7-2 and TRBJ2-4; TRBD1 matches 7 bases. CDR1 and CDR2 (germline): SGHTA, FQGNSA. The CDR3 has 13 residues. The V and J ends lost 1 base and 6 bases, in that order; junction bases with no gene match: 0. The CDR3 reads CASSLGQGNIQYF. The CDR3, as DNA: TGTGCCAGCAGCTTAGGACAGGGAAACATTCAGTACTTC.

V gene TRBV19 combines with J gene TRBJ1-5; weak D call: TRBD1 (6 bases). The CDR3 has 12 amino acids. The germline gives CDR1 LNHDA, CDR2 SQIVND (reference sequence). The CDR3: CGGGVGNQPQHF. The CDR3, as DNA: TGTGGAGGGGGGGTAGGCAATCAGCCCCAGCATTTT.

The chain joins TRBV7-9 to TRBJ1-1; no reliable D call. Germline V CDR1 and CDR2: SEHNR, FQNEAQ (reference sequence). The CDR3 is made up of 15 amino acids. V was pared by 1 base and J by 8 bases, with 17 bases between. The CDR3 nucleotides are TGTGCCAGCAGCTTAGGAGACGGGGTAAGTCGCGAAGCTTTCTTT. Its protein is CASSLGDGVSREAFF.

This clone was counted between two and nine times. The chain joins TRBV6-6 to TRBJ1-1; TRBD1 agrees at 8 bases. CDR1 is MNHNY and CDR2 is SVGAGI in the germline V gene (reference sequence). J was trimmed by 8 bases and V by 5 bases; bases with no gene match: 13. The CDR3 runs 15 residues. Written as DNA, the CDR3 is TGTGCCAGCAGTGACCAGGGGGCGCCGACCGGGGAAGCTTTCTTT. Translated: CASSDQGAPTGEAFF.

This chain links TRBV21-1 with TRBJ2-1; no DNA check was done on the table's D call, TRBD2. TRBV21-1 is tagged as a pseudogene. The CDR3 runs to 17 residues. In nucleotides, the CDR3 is TGTGCCAGCAGCAAACCCCCCCTGCCTAGCGGGAGTAATGAGCAGTTCTTC. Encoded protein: CASSKPPLPSGSNEQFF.

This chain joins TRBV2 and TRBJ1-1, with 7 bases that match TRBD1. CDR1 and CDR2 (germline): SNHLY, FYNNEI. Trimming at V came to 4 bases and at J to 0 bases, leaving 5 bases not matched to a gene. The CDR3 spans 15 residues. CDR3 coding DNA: TGTGCCAGCAGTGGGGGACAGACCTTGAACACTGAAGCTTTCTTT. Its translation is CASSGGQTLNTEAFF.